This T cell receptor (beta chain) emerged from a study of blood T cell repertoires in COVID-19. Study context: COVID-19 samples from acute and convalescent phases originated in the United States, Italy and Spain.

V was trimmed by 4 bases and J by 4 bases, leaving 17 bases between them. The CDR3 is 15 residues long. Per the germline V gene, CDR1 is SGHRS and CDR2 is YFSETQ. Everyone who took part was roughly 18 to 89 years old, and they came from 24 US areas. The study counted Cohort 3 donors as recovered given two negative PCRs, clearance, or symptom resolution. Assay used: immunoSEQ multiplex PCR; TCRdb lists only in-frame clones, some missing. There are a few hundred thousand clones in the sample; about 90% occur only once, and 0.6% lies in the top ten. This TCR derives from a man between 18 and 35 years old who had recovered from COVID-19. This chain uses TRBV5-1 with TRBJ2-5; possible D gene TRBD1, 6 bases. The sequencing input was PBMCs or T cells enriched from blood (not recorded which). CDR3 region: CASSPPLGGRETQYF. CDR3 coding DNA: TGCGCCAGCAGCCCCCCACTAGGGGGAAGAGAGACCCAGTACTTC.